The 26 T cell receptor beta chains in this list originate from one sample, sequenced in a study of early stage breast cancer tumors. TCRdb's table, derived via immunoSEQ multiplex PCR, lists solely in-frame clones and lacks some. The sample has over 3,500 clones, 65% to 75% seen once. The sequenced sample was breast tumor tissue. These receptors all stem from a person aged 40 to 49 with breast cancer.

To note about this clone: This sample also contains other DNA sequences that code for the same CDR3. The chain combines TRBV7-2 with TRBJ2-1; possibly TRBD2 for D (5 bases). The CDR3 sequence is 15 residues long. Trimming removed 5 bases at V and 1 base at J, with 12 bases between. Germline CDR1 reads SGHTA; CDR2 reads FQGNSA. The chain's CDR3 is CASSPDRGSYNEQFF. CDR3 bases: TGTGCCAGCAGCCCCGACCGGGGTTCCTACAATGAGCAGTTCTTC.

In this sample, this clone turned up a few times. The chain uses TRBV7-9 and TRBJ2-1; maybe TRBD1 (6 bases). The CDR3 extends over 15 amino acids. The germline V and J ends were trimmed by 3 bases and 8 bases, with 17 bases remaining between them. Germline CDR1 and CDR2: SEHNR and FQNEAQ (reference sequence). The CDR3 here is CASSLQNQGMHEQFF. The DNA of the CDR3 is TGTGCCAGCAGCTTGCAGAATCAGGGGATGCATGAGCAGTTCTTC.

In nucleotides, the CDR3 is TGTGCCAGCGCCGGGGGCGAGAGCTCCTACAATGAGCAGTTCTTC. Protein sequence: CASAGGESSYNEQFF. This sequence joins TRBV7-2 and TRBJ2-1; D is tentatively TRBD1 or TRBD2 (6 bases each). Trimming removed 8 bases from V and 0 bases from J, with 14 bases in between. The germline CDR1 and CDR2 sequences are SGHTA and FQGNSA. The CDR3 spans 15 residues.

This clone has just a few counts. The chain employs TRBV9 and TRBJ1-2; 9 bases line up with TRBD1. CDR1 SGDLS and CDR2 YYNGEE come from the germline V gene. The V and J ends lost 4 bases and 2 bases, in that order; junction bases with no gene match: 9. CDR3 length equals 16 residues. CDR3 region: CASSPPGDRANYGYTF. The CDR3 coding sequence is TGTGCCAGCAGCCCACCCGGGGACAGGGCCAACTATGGCTACACCTTC. Complete variable domain (other parts from reference TRBV9 and TRBJ1-2): DSGVTQTPKHLITATGQRVTLRCSPRSGDLSVYWYQQSLDQGLQFLIQYYNGEERAKGNILERFSAQQFPDLHSELNLSSLELGDSALYFCASSPPGDRANYGYTFGSGTRLTVV.

This chain uses TRBV5-1 with TRBJ1-2; 7 bases agree with TRBD1. CDR3 length equals 17 residues. V trimming: 1 base; J trimming: 0 bases; junction bases outside the gene matches: 9. In germline, CDR1 is SGHRS, CDR2 YFSETQ. The CDR3 protein is CASSLSGGPRANYGYTF. The CDR3 nucleotides read TGCGCCAGCAGCTTGTCAGGGGGTCCTCGGGCTAACTATGGCTACACCTTC.

This chain connects TRBV6-1 to TRBJ1-2; unclear D gene. Trimming left V 7 bases short and J 5 bases short, with 14 bases between. Germline loops: CDR1 MNHNS, CDR2 SASEGT. There are 13 residues in the CDR3. CDR3 DNA: TGTGCCAGCACCGCCCACAGTTCTTATGGCTACACCTTC. As protein: CASTAHSSYGYTF.

This chain links TRBV7-2 with TRBJ2-2; 8 nucleotides match TRBD1. Germline CDR1 SGHTA, CDR2 FQGNSA. The J segment lost 1 base and the V segment lost 2 bases, leaving 3 bases of the junction unmatched. The length of the CDR3 is 16 residues. DNA for the CDR3: TGTGCCAGCAGCTTACAGGGGGCTGGGAACACCGGGGAGCTGTTTTTT. Residues: CASSLQGAGNTGELFF. Drawing the rest from reference TRBV7-2 and TRBJ2-2, the complete variable domain is GAGVSQSPSNKVTEKGKDVELRCDPISGHTALYWYRQSLGQGLEFLIYFQGNSAPDKSGLPSDRFSAERTGGSVSTLTIQRTQQEDSAVYLCASSLQGAGNTGELFFGEGSRLTVL.

This clone was observed a few times. V usage is TRBV7-9 and J usage is TRBJ1-1, with 7 bases fitting TRBD1. This CDR3 has 13 amino acids. After removal of 6 bases from V and 4 bases from J, the junction contained 5 bases not matched to a gene. Germline CDR1 is SEHNR and CDR2 is FQNEAQ (reference sequence). This CDR3 is CASSSTGLTEAFF. The DNA of the CDR3 is TGTGCCAGCAGTTCGACAGGGCTCACTGAAGCTTTCTTT.

The chain recombines TRBV7-9 with TRBJ2-1, with 8 bases lining up with TRBD2. V lost 7 bases and J lost 4; bases outside the gene matches: 15. This CDR3 is built from 17 residues. The V gene's germline CDR1 is SEHNR and CDR2 FQNEAQ (reference sequence). CDR3 DNA: TGTGCCAGCATCCCCGGGGGGGGCCGCACTTCTTACAATGAGCAGTTCTTC. It encodes CASIPGGGRTSYNEQFF.

The chain links TRBV14 to TRBJ1-1; no firm D call. This CDR3 is built from 15 residues. Trimming shortened V by 4 bases and J by 1 base, and 13 bases separated the two germline ends. From germline, CDR1 is SGHDN and CDR2 FVKESK. The CDR3 here is CASSLIRSWNTEAFF. CDR3 sequence (DNA): TGTGCCAGCAGCCTCATTAGATCGTGGAACACTGAAGCTTTCTTT.

The CDR3, as DNA: TGCAGCGCCGGGAGGGGGAATAATGAAAAACTGTTTTTT. This sequence encodes CSAGRGNNEKLFF. The chain carries TRBV29-1 and TRBJ1-4; D possibly corresponds to TRBD1 (6 bases). V was shortened by 7 bases and J by 4 bases, with 13 bases between the two germline ends. The CDR3 extends over 13 amino acids. The germline V gene has CDR1 SQVTM and CDR2 ANQGSEA.

The genes are TRBV7-9 and TRBJ2-3; either TRBD1 or TRBD2 may supply D (6 bases each). Germline V gene sequence: CDR1 SEHNR, CDR2 FQNEAQ (reference sequence). V was trimmed by 5 bases and J by 2 bases, leaving 17 bases between them. The CDR3 contains 16 residues. CDR3 residues: CASSMGLGGLTDTQYF. Written as DNA, the CDR3 is TGTGCCAGCAGCATGGGGCTGGGGGGCCTCACAGATACGCAGTATTTT.

The count of this clone is one. The J gene is TRBJ2-1, the V gene TRBV7-2, with 11 bases matching TRBD2. The CDR3 consists of 16 residues. CDR1 and CDR2 from the germline V gene are SGHTA and FQGNSA. Unmatched junction bases numbered 5, after V lost 5 bases and J lost 2 bases. The CDR3 reads CASSALAGGPYNEQFF. CDR3 nucleotides: TGTGCCAGCAGCGCGTTAGCGGGGGGGCCCTACAATGAGCAGTTCTTC.

The chain uses TRBV5-5 and TRBJ2-7; TRBD2 matches at 10 bases. The ends lost 1 base at V and 0 bases at J; junction bases unmatched: 7. The germline CDR1 and CDR2 sequences are SGHKS and YYEKEE (reference sequence). This CDR3 is 17 amino acids long. CDR3 protein: CASSLSTGTSASYEQYF. CDR3 nucleotides: TGTGCCAGCAGCTTGTCCACCGGGACTAGCGCCTCCTACGAGCAGTACTTC.

The V and J genes are TRBV7-3 and TRBJ2-1; tentative D call: TRBD2 (6 bases). Germline CDR1 reads SGHTA; CDR2 reads FQGTGA. Trimming removed 5 bases at V and 15 bases at J, with 20 bases between. The CDR3 consists of 13 residues. The CDR3 protein is CASSPDVGDFLFF. CDR3 nucleotides: TGTGCCAGCAGCCCGGATGTCGGGGACTTTTTGTTCTTC.

This clone was counted a few times. V gene TRBV5-1 combines with J gene TRBJ1-1; weak D call: TRBD1 (6 bases). Germline V gene data show CDR1 as SGHRS and CDR2 as YFSETQ. The CDR3 totals 13 residues. The V and J ends lost 8 bases and 0 bases respectively, with 11 bases between them. This chain's CDR3 is CASSQGLNTEAFF. CDR3 bases: TGCGCCAGTTCACAGGGCCTGAACACTGAAGCTTTCTTT.

This chain connects TRBV19 to TRBJ2-7, with a weak D call TRBD2 (5 bases). Germline CDR1 LNHDA, CDR2 SQIVND (reference sequence). The CDR3 runs to 15 residues. V was trimmed by 6 bases and J by 2 bases, leaving 17 bases between them. CDR3 sequence: CASSSLEGEAYEQYF. DNA of the CDR3: TGTGCCAGTAGCTCCCTTGAGGGTGAAGCCTACGAGCAGTACTTC.

This clone has just a few counts. CDR3: CTSSQDPQWAHRSSYNEQFF. The DNA for the CDR3 is TGCACCAGCAGCCAAGACCCCCAATGGGCGCACAGATCCTCCTACAATGAGCAGTTCTTC. This chain uses TRBV1 with TRBJ2-1; the D call TRBD1 from the table was never checked on the DNA. TRBV1 is classified as a pseudogene. This CDR3 is built from 20 residues.

The rearrangement joins TRBV27 to TRBJ2-5, with TRBD2 matching over 12 bases. The germline V gene has CDR1 MNHEY and CDR2 SMNVEV (reference sequence). CDR3 length equals 13 residues. Trimming took 6 bases from V and 5 from J; bases not matched to a gene: 1. CDR3: CASRLAGGETQYF. CDR3 nucleotide sequence: TGTGCCAGCAGGCTAGCGGGAGGGGAGACCCAGTACTTC.

The chain has TRBV27 and TRBJ2-7; 10 positions agree with TRBD2. CDR1 is MNHEY and CDR2 is SMNVEV in the germline V gene (reference sequence). The junction had 5 bases not matched to a gene; V was cut back by 5 bases and J by 4 bases. This CDR3 has 14 amino acids. Here the CDR3 DNA reads TGTGCCAGCAGTGCCCTAGCGGGAGCGTACGAGCAGTACTTC. It yields the protein CASSALAGAYEQYF.

This chain uses TRBV5-4 with TRBJ2-3; the D gene is possibly TRBD1 (6 bases). V lost 5 bases to trimming and J lost 4 bases, with 17 bases between them. In germline, CDR1 is SGHNT, CDR2 YYREEE (reference sequence). The CDR3 covers 15 residues. The CDR3 loop reads CASRKDSTQSDTQYF. The CDR3 DNA follows: TGTGCCAGCAGGAAGGACAGCACCCAGTCAGATACGCAGTATTTT.

This chain joins TRBV7-9 and TRBJ2-7; 7 bases are shared with TRBD2. V dropped 1 base and J dropped 4; count of bases not matched to a gene: 4. The CDR3 is 14 amino acids. The germline V gene encodes CDR1 SEHNR and CDR2 FQNEAQ (reference sequence). The CDR3 bases are TGTGCCAGCAGCTTAGGGACTAGTTGGTACGAGCAGTACTTC. Encoded protein: CASSLGTSWYEQYF.

V and J are TRBV9 and TRBJ2-1, with D maybe TRBD2 (6 bases). In germline, CDR1 is SGDLS, CDR2 YYNGEE. This CDR3 contains 17 residues. The V end was cut by 0 bases, the J end by 6 bases, with 19 bases between. The CDR3 nucleotides are TGTGCCAGCAGCGTAGCTCTTGGACTACCCGACTTCAATGAGCAGTTCTTC. Translated, it gives CASSVALGLPDFNEQFF.

This clone has only a few counts. The V gene is TRBV19, the J gene TRBJ2-3; 7 positions match TRBD1. The trim removed 10 bases at V and 0 bases at J, leaving 7 bases unmatched. CDR1 and CDR2 (germline): LNHDA, SQIVND (reference sequence). The CDR3 spans 14 residues. The CDR3 nucleotides are TGTGCCACCACCCCACAGGGGAGCACAGATACGCAGTATTTT. It is translated as CATTPQGSTDTQYF.

J is TRBJ2-2 and V is TRBV29-1, with 15 nucleotides matching TRBD2. The CDR3 loop spans 16 amino acids. CDR1 is SQVTM, CDR2 ANQGSEA, per germline. V lost 8 bases to trimming and J lost 5 bases; unmatched junction nucleotides: 9. The CDR3 spells CSSEGLAGGRTGELFF. The CDR3, as DNA: TGCAGCTCGGAGGGACTAGCGGGAGGCCGAACCGGGGAGCTGTTTTTT.

The V call is TRBV7-9, the J call TRBJ2-7; TRBD1 is a possible D gene (7 bases). V was clipped by 2 bases and J by 0 bases, with 11 bases between them. The CDR3 spans 15 residues. Per germline, CDR1 SEHNR and CDR2 FQNEAQ (reference sequence). CDR3 protein: CASSLSGDSSYEQYF. The CDR3 region has the DNA TGTGCCAGCAGCTTATCGGGGGACAGCTCCTACGAGCAGTACTTC.